A selection of T cell receptor beta chains follows, all from one sample in a study of early T cells in non-severe SARS-CoV-2 infection. From the 5' RACE reads, TCRdb called clonotypes with MiXCR, one entry per CDR3 protein. This table has about 30,000 distinct CDR3 sequences, about 4.8% appearing once. Specimen: whole blood. These receptors were collected from an adult who was a healthcare worker with PCR-confirmed SARS-CoV-2 infection or an uninfected control (not recorded which). CDR3s include the opening cysteine and the closing phenylalanine or tryptophan. D genes are given only for firm matches. Size is stated for part of the rows, as once, few or many counts, or as a class when the clone is expanded.

>15|many|TRBJ1-1|TRBV27|-
CASSSNRARVTEAFF
TGTGCCAGCAGTTCCAACAGGGCAAGGGTGACTGAAGCTTTCTTT
>12|few|TRBJ2-5|TRBV29-1|TRBD1
CSVSTGKETQYF
TGCAGCGTTTCGACAGGGAAAGAGACCCAGTACTTC
>15|-|TRBJ2-7|TRBV12-3/TRBV12-4|TRBD2
CASSHSGSGFSEQYF
TGTGCCAGCAGTCATAGCGGGAGTGGTTTTAGCGAGCAGTACTTC
>15|many|TRBJ1-6|TRBV27|-
CASRYREAYNSPLHF
TGTGCCAGCAGGTACAGGGAGGCCTATAATTCACCCCTCCACTTT
>14|many|TRBJ2-7|TRBV6-6|-
CASRDRQSSYEQYF
TGTGCCAGCAGAGACCGACAGAGCTCCTACGAGCAGTACTTC
>15|many|TRBJ1-1|TRBV7-9|TRBD1
CASSPGQGEREIAFF
TGTGCCAGCAGCCCCGGACAGGGGGAGAGGGAAATAGCTTTCTTT
>13|many|TRBJ2-1|TRBV29-1|TRBD1
CSVLRTGRSKQFF
TGCAGCGTTCTCAGGACAGGGCGGAGTAAGCAGTTCTTC
>17|medium-sized|TRBJ2-1|TRBV24-1|TRBD2
CATSGLAGGSSYNEQFF
TGTGCCACCAGTGGCCTAGCGGGAGGTAGCTCCTACAATGAGCAGTTCTTC
>14|many|TRBJ2-7|TRBV28|-
CASSLHRPEYEQYF
TGTGCCAGCAGTTTACACCGACCGGAATACGAGCAGTACTTC
>14|few|TRBJ2-2|TRBV7-7|-
CASSLKTGTGELFF
TGTGCCAGCAGCTTAAAGACCGGGACCGGGGAGCTGTTTTTT
>13|-|TRBJ2-5|TRBV6-5|-
CASSYSRRETQYF
TGTGCCAGCAGTTACTCGCGCCGAGAGACCCAGTACTTC
>11|many|TRBJ1-1|TRBV10-2|-
CASSERVEAFF
TGCGCCAGCAGTGAAAGGGTTGAAGCTTTCTTT
>14|many|TRBJ2-1|TRBV20-1|TRBD2
CSASGTREFGEQFF
TGCAGTGCTTCCGGGACTAGGGAGTTTGGTGAGCAGTTCTTC
>12|many|TRBJ2-1|TRBV11-2|TRBD1
CASSTGGIGGFF
TGTGCCAGCAGCACAGGGGGAATCGGAGGGTTCTTC
>14|many|TRBJ2-7|TRBV5-1|TRBD1
CASSLGTGGDEQYF
TGCGCCAGCAGCTTGGGGACAGGGGGCGACGAGCAGTACTTC
>13|few|TRBJ2-3|TRBV11-2|-
CASSLARKDTQYF
TGTGCCAGCAGCTTAGCCCGGAAGGATACGCAGTATTTT
>14|-|TRBJ2-3|TRBV4-3|-
CASSQVPFTDTQYF
TGCGCCAGCAGCCAAGTGCCTTTCACAGATACGCAGTATTTT
>14|many|TRBJ2-5|TRBV10-1|-
CASSESTGRTTQYF
TGCGCCAGCAGTGAGTCGACGGGGAGAACGACCCAGTACTTC
>16|-|TRBJ1-3|TRBV18|-
CASSPGQILGGNTIYF
TGTGCCAGCTCACCAGGACAGATCCTTGGTGGAAACACCATATATTTT